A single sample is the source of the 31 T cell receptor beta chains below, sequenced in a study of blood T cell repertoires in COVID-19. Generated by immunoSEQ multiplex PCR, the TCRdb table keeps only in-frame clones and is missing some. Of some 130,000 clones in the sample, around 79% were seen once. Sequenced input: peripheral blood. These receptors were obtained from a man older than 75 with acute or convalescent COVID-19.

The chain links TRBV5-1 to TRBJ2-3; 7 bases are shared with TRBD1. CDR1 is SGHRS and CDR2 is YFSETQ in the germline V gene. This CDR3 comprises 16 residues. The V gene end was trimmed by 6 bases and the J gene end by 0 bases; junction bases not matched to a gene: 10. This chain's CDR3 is CASTFWGQLSTDTQYF. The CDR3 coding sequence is TGCGCCAGCACTTTTTGGGGACAGCTTAGCACAGATACGCAGTATTTT.

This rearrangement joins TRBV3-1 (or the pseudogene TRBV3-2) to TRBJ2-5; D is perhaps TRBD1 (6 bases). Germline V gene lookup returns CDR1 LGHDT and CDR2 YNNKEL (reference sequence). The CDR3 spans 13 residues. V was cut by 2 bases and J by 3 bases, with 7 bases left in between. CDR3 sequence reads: CASSQRGKETQYF. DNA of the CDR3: TGTGCCAGCAGCCAAAGGGGGAAAGAGACCCAGTACTTC.

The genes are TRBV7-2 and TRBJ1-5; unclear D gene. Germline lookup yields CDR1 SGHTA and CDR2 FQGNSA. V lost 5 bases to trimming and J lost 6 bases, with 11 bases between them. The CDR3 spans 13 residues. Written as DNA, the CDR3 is TGTGCCAGCAGCCGAGAGGCGACTCAGCCCCAGCATTTT. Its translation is CASSREATQPQHF.

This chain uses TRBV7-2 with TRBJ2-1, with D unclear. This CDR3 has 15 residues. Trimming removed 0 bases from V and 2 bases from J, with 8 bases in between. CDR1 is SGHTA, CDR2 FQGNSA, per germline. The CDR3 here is CASSLAYNTYNEQFF. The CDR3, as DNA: TGTGCCAGCAGCTTAGCGTACAACACCTACAATGAGCAGTTCTTC.

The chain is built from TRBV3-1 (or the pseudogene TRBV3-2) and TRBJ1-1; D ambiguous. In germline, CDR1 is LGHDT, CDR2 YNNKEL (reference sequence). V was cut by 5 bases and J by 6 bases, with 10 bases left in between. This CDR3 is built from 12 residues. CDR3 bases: TGTGCCAGCAGCTCCACAAGCGCTGAAGCTTTCTTT. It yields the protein CASSSTSAEAFF.

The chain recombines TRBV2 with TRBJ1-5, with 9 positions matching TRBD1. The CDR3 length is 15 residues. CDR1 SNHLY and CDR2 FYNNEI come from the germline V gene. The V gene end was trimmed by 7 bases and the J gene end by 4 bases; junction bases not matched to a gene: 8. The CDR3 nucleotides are TGTGCCAGCAAGCGCGGACAGGGGTTAAATCAGCCCCAGCATTTT. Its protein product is CASKRGQGLNQPQHF.

CDR3 amino acids: CAISTSGGFTDTQYF. The CDR3 region has the DNA TGTGCCATCAGTACTAGCGGGGGGTTCACAGATACGCAGTATTTT. The gene calls are TRBV10-3 and TRBJ2-3, with 12 bases matching TRBD2. J lost 2 bases, V lost 5 bases, and 2 bases had no gene match. The germline V gene has CDR1 ENHRY and CDR2 SYGVKD. The CDR3 is 15 residues long.

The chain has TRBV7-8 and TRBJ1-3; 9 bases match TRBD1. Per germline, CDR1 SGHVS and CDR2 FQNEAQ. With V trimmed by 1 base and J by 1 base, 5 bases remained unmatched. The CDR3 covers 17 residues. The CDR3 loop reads CASSLGTGVASGNTIYF. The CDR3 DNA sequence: TGTGCCAGCAGCTTAGGGACAGGGGTGGCGTCTGGAAACACCATATATTTT. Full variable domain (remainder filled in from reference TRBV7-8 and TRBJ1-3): GAGVSQSPRYKVAKRGQDVALRCDPISGHVSLFWYQQALGQGPEFLTYFQNEAQLDKSGLPSDRFFAERPEGSVSTLKIQRTQQEDSAVYLCASSLGTGVASGNTIYFGEGSWLTVV.

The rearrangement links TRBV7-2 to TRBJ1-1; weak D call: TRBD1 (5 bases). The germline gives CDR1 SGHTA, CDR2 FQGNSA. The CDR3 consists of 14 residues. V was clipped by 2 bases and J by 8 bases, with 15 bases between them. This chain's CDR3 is CASSLLGPGEEAFF. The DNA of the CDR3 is TGTGCCAGCAGCTTATTAGGTCCGGGGGAGGAAGCTTTCTTT.

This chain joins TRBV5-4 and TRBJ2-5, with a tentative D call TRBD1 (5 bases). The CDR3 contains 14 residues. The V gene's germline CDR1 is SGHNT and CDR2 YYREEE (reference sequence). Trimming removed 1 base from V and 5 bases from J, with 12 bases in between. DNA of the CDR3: TGTGCCAGCAGCTTGAATAAGGGGCGGGAGACCCAGTACTTC. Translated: CASSLNKGRETQYF.

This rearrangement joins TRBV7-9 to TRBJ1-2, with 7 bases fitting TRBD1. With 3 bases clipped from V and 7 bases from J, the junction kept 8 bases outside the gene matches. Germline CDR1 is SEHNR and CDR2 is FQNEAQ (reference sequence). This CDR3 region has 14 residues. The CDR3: CASSFTGDVFGYTF. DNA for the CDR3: TGTGCCAGCAGCTTCACAGGGGATGTTTTTGGCTACACCTTC.

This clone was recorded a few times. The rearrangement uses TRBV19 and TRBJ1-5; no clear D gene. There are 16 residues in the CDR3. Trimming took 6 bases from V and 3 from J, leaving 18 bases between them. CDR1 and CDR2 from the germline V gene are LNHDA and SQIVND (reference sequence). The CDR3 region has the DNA TGTGCCAGTAGCTCAGGAGGCACCAGTTACAATCAGCCCCAGCATTTT. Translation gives CASSSGGTSYNQPQHF.

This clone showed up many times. The CDR3 region has the DNA TGTGCCAGCCAAGCGGGGGTCAACTATGGCTACACCTTC. Residues: CASQAGVNYGYTF. V gene TRBV12-3 or TRBV12-4 combines with J gene TRBJ1-2; the D gene is possibly TRBD1 (5 bases). Trimming pared 8 bases from V and 2 bases from J, leaving 12 bases between. The CDR3 has 13 amino acids.

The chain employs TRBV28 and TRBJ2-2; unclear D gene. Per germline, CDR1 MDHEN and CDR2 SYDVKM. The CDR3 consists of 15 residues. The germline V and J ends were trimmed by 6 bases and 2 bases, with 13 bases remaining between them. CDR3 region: CASSPARQNTGELFF. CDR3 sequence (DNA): TGTGCCAGCAGCCCTGCGAGGCAAAACACCGGGGAGCTGTTTTTT.

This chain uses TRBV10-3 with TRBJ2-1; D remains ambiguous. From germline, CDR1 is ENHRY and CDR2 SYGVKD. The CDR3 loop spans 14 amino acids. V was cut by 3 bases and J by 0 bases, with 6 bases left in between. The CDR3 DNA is TGTGCCATCAGTGAACCGAGCTCCTACAATGAGCAGTTCTTC. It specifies CAISEPSSYNEQFF.

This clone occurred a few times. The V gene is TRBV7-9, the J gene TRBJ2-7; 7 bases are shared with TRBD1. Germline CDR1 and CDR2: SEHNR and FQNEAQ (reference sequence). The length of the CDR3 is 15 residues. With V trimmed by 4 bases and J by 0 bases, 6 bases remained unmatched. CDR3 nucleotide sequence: TGTGCCAGCAGCTGGGGACAGCGAGCCTCCTACGAGCAGTACTTC. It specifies CASSWGQRASYEQYF.

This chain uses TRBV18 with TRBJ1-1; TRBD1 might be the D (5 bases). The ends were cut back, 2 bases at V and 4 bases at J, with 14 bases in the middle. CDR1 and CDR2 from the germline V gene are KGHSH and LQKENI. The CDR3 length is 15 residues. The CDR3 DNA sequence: TGTGCCAGCTCACCATTCGCCCTCGGGGGCACTGAAGCTTTCTTT. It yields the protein CASSPFALGGTEAFF.

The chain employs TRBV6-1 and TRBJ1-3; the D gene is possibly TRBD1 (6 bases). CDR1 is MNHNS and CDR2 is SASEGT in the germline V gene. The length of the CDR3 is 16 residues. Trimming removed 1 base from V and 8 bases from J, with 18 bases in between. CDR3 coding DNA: TGTGCCAGCAGTGAAGTCGGCAGGGGCCAAAGGTACACCATATATTTT. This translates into CASSEVGRGQRYTIYF.

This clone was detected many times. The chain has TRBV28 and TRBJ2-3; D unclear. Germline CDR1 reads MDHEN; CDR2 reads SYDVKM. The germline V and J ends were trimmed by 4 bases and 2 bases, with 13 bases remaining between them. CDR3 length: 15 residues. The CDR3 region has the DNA TGTGCCAGCAGTTACCCTCCTAGTCTCACAGATACGCAGTATTTT. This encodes CASSYPPSLTDTQYF.

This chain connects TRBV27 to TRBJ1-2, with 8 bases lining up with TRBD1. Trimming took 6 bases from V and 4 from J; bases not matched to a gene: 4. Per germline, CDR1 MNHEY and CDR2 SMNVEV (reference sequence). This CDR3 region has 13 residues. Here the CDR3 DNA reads TGTGCCAGCAGGGGACAGGAGCCCTATGGCTACACCTTC. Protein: CASRGQEPYGYTF.

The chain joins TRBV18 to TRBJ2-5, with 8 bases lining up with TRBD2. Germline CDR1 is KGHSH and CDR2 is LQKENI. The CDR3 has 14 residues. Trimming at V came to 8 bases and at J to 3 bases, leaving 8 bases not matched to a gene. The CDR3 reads CASRSTGGKETQYF. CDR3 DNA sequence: TGTGCCAGCCGTTCCACGGGGGGGAAAGAGACCCAGTACTTC. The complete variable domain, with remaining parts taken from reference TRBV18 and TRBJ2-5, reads NAGVMQNPRHLVRRRGQEARLRCSPMKGHSHVYWYRQLPEEGLKFMVYLQKENIIDESGMPKERFSAEFPKEGPSILRIQQVVRGDSAAYFCASRSTGGKETQYFGPGTRLLVL.

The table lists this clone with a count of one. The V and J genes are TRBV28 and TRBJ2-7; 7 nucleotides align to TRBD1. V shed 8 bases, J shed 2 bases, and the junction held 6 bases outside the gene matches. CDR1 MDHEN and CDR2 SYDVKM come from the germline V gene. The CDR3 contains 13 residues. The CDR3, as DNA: TGTGCCAGCCGACGGACAGGAGCCTACGAGCAGTACTTC. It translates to CASRRTGAYEQYF. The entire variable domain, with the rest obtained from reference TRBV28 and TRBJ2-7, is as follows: DVKVTQSSRYLVKRTGEKVFLECVQDMDHENMFWYRQDPGLGLRLIYFSYDVKMKEKGDIPEGYSVSREKKERFSLILESASTNQTSMYLCASRRTGAYEQYFGPGTRLTVT.

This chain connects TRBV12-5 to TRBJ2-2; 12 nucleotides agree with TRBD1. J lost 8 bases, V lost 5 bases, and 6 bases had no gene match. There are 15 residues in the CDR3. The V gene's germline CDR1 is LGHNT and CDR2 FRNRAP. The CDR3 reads CASGPGQGARGELFF. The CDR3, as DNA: TGTGCTAGTGGTCCGGGACAGGGGGCGCGTGGGGAGCTGTTTTTT.

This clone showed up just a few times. The CDR3 spells CASSLDRGYETQYF. CDR3 in DNA: TGCGCCAGCAGCTTGGACAGGGGTTATGAGACCCAGTACTTC. The chain couples TRBV5-1 to TRBJ2-5; 7 bases align to TRBD1. The trim removed 0 bases at V and 5 bases at J, leaving 4 bases unmatched. CDR3 size: 14 residues. Germline assignment: CDR1 SGHRS and CDR2 YFSETQ.

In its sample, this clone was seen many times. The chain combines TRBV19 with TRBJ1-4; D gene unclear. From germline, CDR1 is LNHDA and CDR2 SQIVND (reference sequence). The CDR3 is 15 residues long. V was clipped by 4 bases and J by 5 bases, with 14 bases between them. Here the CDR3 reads CASSKNGGINEKLFF. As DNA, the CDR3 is TGTGCCAGTAGTAAAAATGGAGGGATAAATGAAAAACTGTTTTTT.

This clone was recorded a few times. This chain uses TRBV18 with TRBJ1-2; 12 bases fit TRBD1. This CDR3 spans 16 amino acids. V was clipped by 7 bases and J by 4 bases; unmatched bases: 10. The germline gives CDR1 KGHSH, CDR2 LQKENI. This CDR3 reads CASLSGTGGDPYGYTF. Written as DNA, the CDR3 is TGTGCCAGCTTATCCGGGACAGGGGGCGACCCCTATGGCTACACCTTC.

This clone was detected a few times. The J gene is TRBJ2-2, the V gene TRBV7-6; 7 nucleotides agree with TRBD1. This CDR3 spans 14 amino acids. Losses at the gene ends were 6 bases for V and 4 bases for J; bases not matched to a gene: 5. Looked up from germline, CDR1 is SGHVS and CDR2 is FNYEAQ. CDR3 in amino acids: CASRGQPGTGELFF. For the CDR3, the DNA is TGTGCCAGCAGGGGACAGCCGGGCACCGGGGAGCTGTTTTTT.

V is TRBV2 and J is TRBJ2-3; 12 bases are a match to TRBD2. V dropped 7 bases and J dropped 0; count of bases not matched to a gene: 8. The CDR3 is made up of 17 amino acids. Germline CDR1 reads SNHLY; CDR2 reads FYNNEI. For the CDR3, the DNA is TGTGCCAGCATGAGAGGACTAGCGGGGCCAAGCACAGATACGCAGTATTTT. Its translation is CASMRGLAGPSTDTQYF.

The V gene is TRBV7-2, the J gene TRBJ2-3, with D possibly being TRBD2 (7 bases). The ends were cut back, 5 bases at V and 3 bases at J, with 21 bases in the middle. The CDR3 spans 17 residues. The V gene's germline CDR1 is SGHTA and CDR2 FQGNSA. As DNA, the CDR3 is TGTGCCAGCAGCCAAACGGGGGGCGGCGTGGCAACAGATACGCAGTATTTT. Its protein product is CASSQTGGGVATDTQYF.

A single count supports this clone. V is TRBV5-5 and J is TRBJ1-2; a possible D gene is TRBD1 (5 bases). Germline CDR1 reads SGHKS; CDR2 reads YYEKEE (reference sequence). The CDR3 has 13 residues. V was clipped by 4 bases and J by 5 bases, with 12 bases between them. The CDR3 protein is CASSAETGYGYTF. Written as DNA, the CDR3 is TGTGCCAGCAGCGCGGAAACAGGATATGGCTACACCTTC. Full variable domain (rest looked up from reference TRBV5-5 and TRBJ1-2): DAGVTQSPTHLIKTRGQQVTLRCSPISGHKSVSWYQQVLGQGPQFIFQYYEKEERGRGNFPDRFSARQFPNYSSELNVNALLLGDSALYLCASSAETGYGYTFGSGTRLTVV.

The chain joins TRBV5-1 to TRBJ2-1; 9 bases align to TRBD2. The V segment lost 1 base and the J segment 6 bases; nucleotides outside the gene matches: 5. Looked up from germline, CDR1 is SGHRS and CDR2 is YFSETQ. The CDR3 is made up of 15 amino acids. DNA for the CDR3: TGCGCCAGCAGCTTGAGCCTAGCGGGATTCAATGAGCAGTTCTTC. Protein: CASSLSLAGFNEQFF.